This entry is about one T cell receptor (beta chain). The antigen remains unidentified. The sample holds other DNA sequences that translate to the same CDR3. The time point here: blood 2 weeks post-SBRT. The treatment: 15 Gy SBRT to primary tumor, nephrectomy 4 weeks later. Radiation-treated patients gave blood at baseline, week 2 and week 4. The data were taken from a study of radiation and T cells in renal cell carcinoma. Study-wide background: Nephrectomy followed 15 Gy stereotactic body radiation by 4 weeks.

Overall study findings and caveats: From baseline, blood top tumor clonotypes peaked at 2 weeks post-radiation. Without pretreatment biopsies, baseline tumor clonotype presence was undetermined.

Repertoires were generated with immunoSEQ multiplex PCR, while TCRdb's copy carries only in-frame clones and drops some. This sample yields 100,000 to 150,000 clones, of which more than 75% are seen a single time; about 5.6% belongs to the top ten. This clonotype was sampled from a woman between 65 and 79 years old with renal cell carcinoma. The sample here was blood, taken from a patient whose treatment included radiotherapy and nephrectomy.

CDR3 coding DNA: TGTGCCAGCAGCTTAGGGGGGACAGATACGCAGTATTTT. Its protein product is CASSLGGTDTQYF. V is TRBV7-9 and J is TRBJ2-3, with D possibly called TRBD1 or TRBD2 (5 bases each). The CDR3 runs 13 residues. Per germline, CDR1 SEHNR and CDR2 FQNEAQ (reference sequence). V shed 1 base and J shed 3 bases, with 5 bases lying between them. Full variable domain (missing parts from reference TRBV7-9 and TRBJ2-3): DTGVSQNPRHKITKRGQNVTFRCDPISEHNRLYWYRQTLGQGPEFLTYFQNEAQLEKSRLLSDRFSAERPKGSFSTLEIQRTEQGDSAMYLCASSLGGTDTQYFGPGTRLTVL.